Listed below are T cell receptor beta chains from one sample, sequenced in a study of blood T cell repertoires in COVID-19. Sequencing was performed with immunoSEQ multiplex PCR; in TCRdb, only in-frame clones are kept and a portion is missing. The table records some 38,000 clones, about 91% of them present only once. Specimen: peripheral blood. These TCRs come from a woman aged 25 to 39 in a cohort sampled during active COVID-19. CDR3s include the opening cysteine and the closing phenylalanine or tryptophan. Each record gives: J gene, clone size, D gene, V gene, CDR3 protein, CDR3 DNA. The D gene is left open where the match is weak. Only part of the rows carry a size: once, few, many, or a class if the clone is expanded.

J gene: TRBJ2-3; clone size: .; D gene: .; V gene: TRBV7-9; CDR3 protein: CASSLGVSGHDTQYF; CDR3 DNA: TGTGCCAGCAGCTTAGGCGTTAGCGGTCATGATACGCAGTATTTT
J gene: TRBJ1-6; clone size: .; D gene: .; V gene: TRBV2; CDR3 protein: CASRRENYNSPLHF; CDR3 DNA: TGTGCCAGCAGGAGGGAGAACTATAATTCACCCCTCCACTTT
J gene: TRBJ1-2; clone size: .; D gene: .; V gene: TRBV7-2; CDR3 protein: CASSSTPRGTRMGYTF; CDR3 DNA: TGTGCCAGCAGCTCCACCCCTCGAGGCACTCGGATGGGCTACACCTTC
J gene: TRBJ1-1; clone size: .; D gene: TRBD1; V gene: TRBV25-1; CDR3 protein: CASSETGEWTEAFF; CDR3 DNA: TGTGCCAGCAGTGAGACAGGGGAGTGGACTGAAGCTTTCTTT
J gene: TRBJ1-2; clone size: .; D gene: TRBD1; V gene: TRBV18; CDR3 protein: CASSRGTDIHGYTF; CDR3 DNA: TGTGCCAGCTCACGCGGGACAGATATACATGGCTACACCTTC
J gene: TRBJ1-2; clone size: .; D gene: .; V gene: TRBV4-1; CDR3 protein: CASSQTQMGGYTF; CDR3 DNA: TGCGCCAGCAGCCAGACACAGATGGGTGGCTACACCTTC
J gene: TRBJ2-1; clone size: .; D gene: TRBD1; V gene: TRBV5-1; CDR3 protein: CASSSGQPYNEQFF; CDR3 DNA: TGCGCCAGCAGCTCGGGACAGCCCTACAATGAGCAGTTCTTC
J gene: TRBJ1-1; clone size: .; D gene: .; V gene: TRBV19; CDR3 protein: CASSIGRLVTEAFF; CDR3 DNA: TGTGCCAGTAGTATCGGTCGACTGGTCACTGAAGCTTTCTTT
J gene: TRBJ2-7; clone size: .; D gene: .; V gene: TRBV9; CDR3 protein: CASSEGAGLSSYEQYF; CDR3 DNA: TGTGCCAGCAGCGAGGGAGCGGGCCTTAGCTCCTACGAGCAGTACTTC
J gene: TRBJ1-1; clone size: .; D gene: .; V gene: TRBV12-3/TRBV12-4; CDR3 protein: CASSLTGTEAFF; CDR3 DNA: TGTGCCAGCAGTTTGACGGGCACTGAAGCTTTCTTT
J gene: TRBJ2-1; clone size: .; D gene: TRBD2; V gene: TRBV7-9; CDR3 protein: CASSSGTSGSPDEQFF; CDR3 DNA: TGTGCCAGCAGCTCCGGGACTAGCGGGAGTCCGGATGAGCAGTTCTTC
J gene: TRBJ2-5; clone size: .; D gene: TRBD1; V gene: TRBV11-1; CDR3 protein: CASSLANRGRQETQYF; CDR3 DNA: TGTGCCAGCAGCTTAGCGAACAGGGGGCGTCAAGAGACCCAGTACTTC
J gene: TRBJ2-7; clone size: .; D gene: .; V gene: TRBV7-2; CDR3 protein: CASSSAGGSSGAPYEQYF; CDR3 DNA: TGTGCCAGCAGCTCCGCAGGGGGCTCGAGCGGGGCCCCCTACGAGCAGTACTTC
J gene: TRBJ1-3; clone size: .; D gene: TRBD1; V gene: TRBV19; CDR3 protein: CASSDGTGYGNTIYF; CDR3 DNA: TGTGCCAGTAGTGATGGGACAGGGTATGGAAACACCATATATTTT
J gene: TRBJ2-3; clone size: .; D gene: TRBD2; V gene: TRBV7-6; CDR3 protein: CASSHAGEMDQRDVVDTQYF; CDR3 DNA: TGTGCCAGCAGCCATGCGGGAGAGATGGATCAGCGCGACGTCGTAGATACGCAGTATTTT
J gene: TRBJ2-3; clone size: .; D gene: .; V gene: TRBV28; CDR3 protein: CASSLVVAGTDTQYF; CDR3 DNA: TGTGCCAGCAGTTTAGTAGTAGCCGGCACAGATACGCAGTATTTT
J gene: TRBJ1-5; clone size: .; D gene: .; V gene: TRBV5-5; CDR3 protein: CASSLYSSYSNQPQHF; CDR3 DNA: TGTGCCAGCAGCTTATACAGCTCTTATAGCAATCAGCCCCAGCATTTT
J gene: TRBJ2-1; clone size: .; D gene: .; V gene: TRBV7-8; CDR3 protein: CASSREQGRAYNEQFF; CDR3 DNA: TGTGCCAGCAGCCGAGAACAGGGACGGGCGTACAATGAGCAGTTCTTC
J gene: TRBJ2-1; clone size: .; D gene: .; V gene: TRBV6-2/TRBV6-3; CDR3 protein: CASSLTQASSYNEQFF; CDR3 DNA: TGTGCCAGCAGTCTAACCCAGGCGAGCTCCTACAATGAGCAGTTCTTC
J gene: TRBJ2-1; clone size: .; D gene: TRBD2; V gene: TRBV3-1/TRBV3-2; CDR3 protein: CASSPREVSYNEQFF; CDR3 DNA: TGTGCCAGCAGCCCCCGGGAGGTCTCCTACAATGAGCAGTTCTTC
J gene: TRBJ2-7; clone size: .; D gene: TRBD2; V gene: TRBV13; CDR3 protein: CASSLGQTSGIYEQYF; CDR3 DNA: TGTGCCAGCAGCTTAGGTCAGACTAGCGGGATCTACGAGCAGTACTTC
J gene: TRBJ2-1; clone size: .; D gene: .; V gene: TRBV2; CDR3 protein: CATQDGKASYNEQFF; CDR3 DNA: TGTGCCACCCAGGACGGGAAGGCGTCCTACAATGAGCAGTTCTTC
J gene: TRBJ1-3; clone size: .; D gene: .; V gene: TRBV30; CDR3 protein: CGRGSTGNTIYF; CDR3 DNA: TGTGGGAGGGGATCAACTGGAAACACCATATATTTT
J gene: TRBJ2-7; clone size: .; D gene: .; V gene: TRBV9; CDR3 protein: CASSTGTRDSEQYF; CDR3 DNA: TGTGCCAGCAGCACCGGGACAAGGGATTCCGAGCAGTACTTC
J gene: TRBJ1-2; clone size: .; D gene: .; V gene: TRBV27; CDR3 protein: CASSLSHQGGYTF; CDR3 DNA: TGTGCCAGCAGTTTATCTCACCAGGGGGGCTACACCTTC
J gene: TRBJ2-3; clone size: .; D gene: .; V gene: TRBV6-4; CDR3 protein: CASSDGQGATSGPAPTDTQYF; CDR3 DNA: TGTGCCAGCAGTGACGGGCAGGGGGCGACTAGCGGACCCGCTCCCACAGATACGCAGTATTTT
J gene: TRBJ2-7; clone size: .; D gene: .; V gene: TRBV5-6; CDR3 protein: CASSLNSVYEQYF; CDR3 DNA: TGTGCCAGCAGCTTGAATAGCGTGTACGAGCAGTACTTC
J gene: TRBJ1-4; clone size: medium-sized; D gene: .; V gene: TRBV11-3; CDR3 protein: CASSPQEINEKLFF; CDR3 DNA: TGTGCCAGCAGCCCACAGGAGATTAATGAAAAACTGTTTTTT
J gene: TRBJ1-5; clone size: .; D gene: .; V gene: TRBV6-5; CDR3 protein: CASSADSSNQPQHF; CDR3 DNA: TGTGCCAGCAGCGCAGACAGTAGCAATCAGCCCCAGCATTTT
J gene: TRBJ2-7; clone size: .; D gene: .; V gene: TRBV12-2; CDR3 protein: CASTTTDEQYF; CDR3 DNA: TGTGCAAGCACCACTACTGACGAGCAGTACTTC
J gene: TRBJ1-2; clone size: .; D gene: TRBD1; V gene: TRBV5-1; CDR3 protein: CASSPSIGTGVTRGYTF; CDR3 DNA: TGCGCCAGCAGCCCCTCCATCGGGACAGGGGTGACGAGGGGCTACACCTTC
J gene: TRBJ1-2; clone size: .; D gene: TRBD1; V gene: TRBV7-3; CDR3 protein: CASSPGQGNYGYTF; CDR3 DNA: TGTGCCAGCAGCCCGGGACAGGGGAATTACGGCTACACCTTC
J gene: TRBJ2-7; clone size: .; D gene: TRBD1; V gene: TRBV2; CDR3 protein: CASSEGDRGVYEQYF; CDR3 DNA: TGTGCCAGCAGTGAAGGGGACAGGGGGGTCTACGAGCAGTACTTC
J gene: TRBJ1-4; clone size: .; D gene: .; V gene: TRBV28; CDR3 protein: CASSQPTGRGEKLFF; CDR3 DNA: TGTGCCAGCAGCCAACCTACAGGGAGAGGTGAAAAACTGTTTTTT
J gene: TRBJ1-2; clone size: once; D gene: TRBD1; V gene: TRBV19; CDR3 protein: CASMLVMGDRGYGYTF; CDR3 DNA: TGTGCCAGTATGTTAGTAATGGGGGACAGGGGATATGGCTACACCTTC
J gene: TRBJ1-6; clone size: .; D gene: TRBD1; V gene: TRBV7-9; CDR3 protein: CASSERQGSSYNSPLHF; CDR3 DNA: TGTGCCAGCAGCGAACGACAGGGGAGCTCCTATAATTCACCCCTCCACTTT
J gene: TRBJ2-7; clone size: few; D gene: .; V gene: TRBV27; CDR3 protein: CASSGHYEQYF; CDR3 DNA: TGTGCCAGCAGTGGCCACTACGAGCAGTACTTC
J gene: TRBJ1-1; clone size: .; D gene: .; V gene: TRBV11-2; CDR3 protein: CASSSGRWGENTEAFF; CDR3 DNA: TGTGCCAGCAGCTCGGGGCGTTGGGGGGAGAACACTGAAGCTTTCTTT
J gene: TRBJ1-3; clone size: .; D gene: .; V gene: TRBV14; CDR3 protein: CASSQEQPASGNTIYF; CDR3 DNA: TGTGCCAGCAGCCAAGAACAGCCAGCCTCTGGAAACACCATATATTTT
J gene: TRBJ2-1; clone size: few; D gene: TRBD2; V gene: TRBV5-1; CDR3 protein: CASSLVASGNYNEQFF; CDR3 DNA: TGCGCCAGCAGCTTGGTAGCTAGCGGGAACTACAATGAGCAGTTCTTC
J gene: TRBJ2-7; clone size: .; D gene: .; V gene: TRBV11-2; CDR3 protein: CASSKESNFYEQYF; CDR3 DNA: TGTGCCAGCTCTAAGGAGTCCAATTTCTACGAGCAGTACTTC
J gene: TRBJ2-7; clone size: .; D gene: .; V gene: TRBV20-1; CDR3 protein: CSARGQAEQYF; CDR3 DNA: TGCAGTGCTAGAGGTCAGGCCGAGCAGTACTTC